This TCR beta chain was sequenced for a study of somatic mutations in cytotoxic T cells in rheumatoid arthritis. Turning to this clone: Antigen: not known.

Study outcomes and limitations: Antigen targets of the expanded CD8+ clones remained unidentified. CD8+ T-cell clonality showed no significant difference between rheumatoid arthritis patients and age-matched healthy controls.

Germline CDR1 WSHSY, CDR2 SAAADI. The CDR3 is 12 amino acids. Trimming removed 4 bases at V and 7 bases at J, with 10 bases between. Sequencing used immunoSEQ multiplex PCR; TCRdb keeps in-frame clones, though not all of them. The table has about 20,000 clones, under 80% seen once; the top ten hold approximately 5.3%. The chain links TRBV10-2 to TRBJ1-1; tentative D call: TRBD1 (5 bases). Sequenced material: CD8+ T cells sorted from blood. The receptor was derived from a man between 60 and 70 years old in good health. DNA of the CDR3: TGCGCCAGCAGTGGCGGGGCGAATGAAGCTTTCTTT. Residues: CASSGGANEAFF.